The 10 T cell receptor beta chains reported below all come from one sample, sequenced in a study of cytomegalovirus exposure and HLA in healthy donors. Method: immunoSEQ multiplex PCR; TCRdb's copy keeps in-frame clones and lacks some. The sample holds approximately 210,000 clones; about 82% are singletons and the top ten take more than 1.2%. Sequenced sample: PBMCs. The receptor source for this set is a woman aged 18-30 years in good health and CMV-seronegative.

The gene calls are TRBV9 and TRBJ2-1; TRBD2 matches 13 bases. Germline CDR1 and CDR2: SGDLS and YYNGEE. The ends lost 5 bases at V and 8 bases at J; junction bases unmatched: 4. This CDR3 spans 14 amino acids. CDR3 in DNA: TGTGCCAGCAGACGGACTAGCGGGAGAGATGAGCAGTTCTTC. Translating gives CASRRTSGRDEQFF.

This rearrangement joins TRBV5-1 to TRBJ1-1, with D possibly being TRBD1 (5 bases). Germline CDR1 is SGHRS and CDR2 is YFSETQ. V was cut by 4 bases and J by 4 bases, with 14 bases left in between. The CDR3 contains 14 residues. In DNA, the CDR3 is TGCGCCAGCAGCCCCGGAGGGGCACGCACTGAAGCTTTCTTT. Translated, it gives CASSPGGARTEAFF.

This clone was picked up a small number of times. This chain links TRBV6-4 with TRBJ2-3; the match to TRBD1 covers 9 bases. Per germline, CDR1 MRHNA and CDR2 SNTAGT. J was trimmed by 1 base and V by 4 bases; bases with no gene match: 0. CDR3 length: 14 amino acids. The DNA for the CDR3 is TGTGCCAGCAGTGGGACAGGGGGCACAGATACGCAGTATTTT. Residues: CASSGTGGTDTQYF.

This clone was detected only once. The CDR3 reads CASSSETGSNQPQHF. The CDR3 bases are TGTGCCAGCAGTTCTGAGACAGGGAGCAATCAGCCCCAGCATTTT. This rearrangement joins TRBV27 to TRBJ1-5; 7 positions agree with TRBD1. V dropped 4 bases and J dropped 1; count of bases not matched to a gene: 4. This CDR3 is 15 amino acids long. Germline CDR1 and CDR2: MNHEY and SMNVEV (reference sequence).

The CDR3 reads CASSLRGAASGGFNEQFF. Written as DNA, the CDR3 is TGTGCCAGCAGCTTACGAGGAGCGGCTAGCGGGGGATTCAATGAGCAGTTCTTC. The chain is built from TRBV11-2 and TRBJ2-1, with 10 bases aligning to TRBD2. With 2 bases clipped from V and 6 bases from J, the junction kept 13 bases outside the gene matches. CDR1 and CDR2 from the germline V gene are SGHAT and FQNNGV. The length of the CDR3 is 18 residues.

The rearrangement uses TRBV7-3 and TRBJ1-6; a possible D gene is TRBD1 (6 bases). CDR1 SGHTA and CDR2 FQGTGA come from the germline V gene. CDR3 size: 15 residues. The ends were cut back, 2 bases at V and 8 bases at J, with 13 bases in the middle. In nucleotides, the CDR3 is TGTGCCAGCAGCTTAGAGGGGGGGCTACATTCACCCCTCCACTTT. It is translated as CASSLEGGLHSPLHF. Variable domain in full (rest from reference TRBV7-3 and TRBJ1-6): GAGVSQTPSNKVTEKGKYVELRCDPISGHTALYWYRQSLGQGPEFLIYFQGTGAADDSGLPNDRFFAVRPEGSVSTLKIQRTERGDSAVYLCASSLEGGLHSPLHFGNGTRLTVT.

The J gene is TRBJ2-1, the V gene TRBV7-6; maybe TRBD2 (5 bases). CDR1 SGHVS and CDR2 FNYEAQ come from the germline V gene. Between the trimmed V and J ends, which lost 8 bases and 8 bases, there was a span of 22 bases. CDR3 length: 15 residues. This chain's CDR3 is CASGTLVGSDDEQFF. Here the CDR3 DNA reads TGTGCCAGCGGAACCTTGGTTGGGAGCGACGATGAGCAGTTCTTC. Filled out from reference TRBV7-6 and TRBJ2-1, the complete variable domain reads GAGVSQSPRYKVTKRGQDVALRCDPISGHVSLYWYRQALGQGPEFLTYFNYEAQQDKSGLPNDRFSAERPEGSISTLTIQRTEQRDSAMYRCASGTLVGSDDEQFFGPGTRLTVL.

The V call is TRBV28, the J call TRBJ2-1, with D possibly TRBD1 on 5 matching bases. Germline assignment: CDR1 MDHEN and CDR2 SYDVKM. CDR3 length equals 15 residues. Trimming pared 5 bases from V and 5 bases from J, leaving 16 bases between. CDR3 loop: CASSPRTPTDNEQFF. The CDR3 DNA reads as TGTGCCAGCAGTCCCCGGACACCCACAGACAATGAGCAGTTCTTC.

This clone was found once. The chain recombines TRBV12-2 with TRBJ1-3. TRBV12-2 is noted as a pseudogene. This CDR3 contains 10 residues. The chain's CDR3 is CARIGNTIYF. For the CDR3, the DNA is TGTGCCCGCATCGGGAACACCATATATTTT.

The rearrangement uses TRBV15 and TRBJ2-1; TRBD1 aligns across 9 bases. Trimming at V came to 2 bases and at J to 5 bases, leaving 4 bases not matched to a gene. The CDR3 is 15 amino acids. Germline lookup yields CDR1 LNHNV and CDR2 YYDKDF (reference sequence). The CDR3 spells CATSRLTGGHNEQFF. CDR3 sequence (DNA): TGTGCCACCAGCAGACTAACAGGGGGCCACAATGAGCAGTTCTTC.